This TCR beta chain was sequenced for a study of shared clonotypes between healthy human individuals. General study findings and limits: Sharing across four donors was highest in naive CD4 (around 5%) and lowest in memory CD8 (0.4%). Among donors, the sharing of clonotypes was expected to be influenced by sequencing depth.

Methods used by the authors: Filtering differed, since immunoSEQ gave only junction sequences and no quality scores. The method was immunoSEQ multiplex PCR; TCRdb's version includes in-frame clones alone and lacks a portion of them. V, J and clone size are taken as reported in that table, and D and trimming were inferred from the DNA itself. Of about 1 million clones listed, roughly 80% are singletons. Details on this clone: Its matching antigen is unknown. The same CDR3 can be traced to other DNA sequences in this sample.

This CDR3 comprises 11 residues. V was clipped by 3 bases and J by 6 bases, with 9 bases between them. The germline CDR1 and CDR2 sequences are DFQATT and SNEGSKA (reference sequence). Sequenced material: memory CD4+ T cells sorted from blood. Subset described: CD45RA-negative fraction. The clonotype comes from a man between 18 and 35 years old in good health. The chain couples TRBV20-1 to TRBJ2-7; D call uncertain. The CDR3 sequence is CSASPGPEQYF. DNA of the CDR3: TGCAGTGCTAGTCCCGGCCCCGAGCAGTACTTC.